This T cell receptor beta chain was found in a study of T cells expressing NK-cell markers. As for the study in general: Sequencing covered eight donors, seven HCMV-seropositive and one seronegative.

Study-wide results and caveats: CD8+ T cells in more than five donors included dominant NKG2C+ clonotypes at roughly 1.0-7.5%. Also leading the CD3+CD56-NKG2C+ fraction in a few donors were these clonotypes.

With UMIs, 5'RACE template switching was used to make TCR beta cDNA. From its re-call of the 5' RACE reads, TCRdb lists each CDR3 protein once, without DNA. Its listing shows over 250,000 distinct CDR3 sequences. As concerns this clonotype: No antigen is known for it.

Material: blood T cells: a sorted CD56 or NKG2C T cell subset, CD4+ or CD8+ T cells, or bulk PBMC T cells (not recorded which). This TCR came from a woman aged 18-70 years in good health.

CDR3 region: CASSRRAGGGWSQETQYF. The J gene is TRBJ2-5, the V gene TRBV6-2 or TRBV6-3; TCRdb returns TRBD2, unconfirmable since there is no DNA. CDR1 MNHEY and CDR2 SVGEGT come from the germline V gene. This CDR3 spans 18 amino acids.